The sequence of this T cell receptor (beta chain) was determined in a study of blood T cells in healthy people across ages. This clonotype was counted only a few times. CDR3 length equals 18 residues. Germline assignment: CDR1 PRHDT and CDR2 FYEKMQ (reference sequence). Using a J-beta primer mix together with a sample-barcoded 5' primer, a second PCR was run for about 6 to 12 cycles. Via MiXCR, TCRdb re-called the 5' RACE reads, giving one row per CDR3 protein. Here the sample spans 870,000 or so distinct CDR3 sequences, less than 35% being singletons. Sequencing was carried out using blood. The clonotype originates from a woman older than 75 in good health. The chain uses TRBV13 and TRBJ2-5, with 15 bases fitting TRBD2. The J call may not be correct, given that the DNA end is closer to TRBJ2-7. For the CDR3, the DNA is TGTGCCAGCAGCTTAGTTGGGACTAGCGGGGGGCCCCAACGCGAGCAGTACTTC. Amino acid sequence: CASSLVGTSGGPQREQYF.